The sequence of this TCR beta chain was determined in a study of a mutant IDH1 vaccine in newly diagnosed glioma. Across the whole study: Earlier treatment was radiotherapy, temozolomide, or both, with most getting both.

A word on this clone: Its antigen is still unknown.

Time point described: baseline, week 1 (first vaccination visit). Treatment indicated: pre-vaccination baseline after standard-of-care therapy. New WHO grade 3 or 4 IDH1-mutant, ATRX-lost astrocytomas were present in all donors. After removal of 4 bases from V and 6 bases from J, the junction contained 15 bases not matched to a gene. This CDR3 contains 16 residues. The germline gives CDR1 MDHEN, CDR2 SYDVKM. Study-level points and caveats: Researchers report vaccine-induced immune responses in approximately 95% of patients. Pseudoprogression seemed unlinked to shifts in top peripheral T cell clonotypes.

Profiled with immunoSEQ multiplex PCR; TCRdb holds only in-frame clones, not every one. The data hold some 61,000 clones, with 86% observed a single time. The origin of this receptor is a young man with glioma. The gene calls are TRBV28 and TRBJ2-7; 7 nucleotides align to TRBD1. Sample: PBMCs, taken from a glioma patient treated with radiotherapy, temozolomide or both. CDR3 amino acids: CASSSPRQGQKAEQYF. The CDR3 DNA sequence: TGTGCCAGCAGTTCCCCCCGACAGGGCCAGAAAGCCGAGCAGTACTTC.